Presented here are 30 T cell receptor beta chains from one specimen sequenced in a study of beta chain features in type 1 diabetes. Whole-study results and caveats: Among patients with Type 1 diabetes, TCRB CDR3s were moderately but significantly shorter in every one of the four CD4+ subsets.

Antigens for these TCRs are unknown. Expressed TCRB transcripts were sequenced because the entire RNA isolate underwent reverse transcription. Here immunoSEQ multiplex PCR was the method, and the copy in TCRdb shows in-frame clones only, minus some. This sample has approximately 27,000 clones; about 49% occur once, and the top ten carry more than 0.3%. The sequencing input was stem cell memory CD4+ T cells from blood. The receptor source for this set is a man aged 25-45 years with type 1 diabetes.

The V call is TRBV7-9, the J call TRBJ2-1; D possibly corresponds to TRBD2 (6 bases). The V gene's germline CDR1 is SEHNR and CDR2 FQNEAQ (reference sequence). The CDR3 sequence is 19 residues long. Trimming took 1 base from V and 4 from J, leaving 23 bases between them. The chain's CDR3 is CASSLGQPGATRPYNEQFF. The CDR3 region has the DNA TGTGCCAGCAGCTTAGGCCAGCCGGGAGCTACACGACCATACAATGAGCAGTTCTTC.

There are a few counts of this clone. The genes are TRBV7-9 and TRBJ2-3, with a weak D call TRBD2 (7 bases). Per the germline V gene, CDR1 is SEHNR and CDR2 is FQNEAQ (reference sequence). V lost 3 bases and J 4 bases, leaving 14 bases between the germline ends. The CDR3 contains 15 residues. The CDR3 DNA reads TGTGCCAGCAGCTTCCTAGCGGAGGGGGCAGATACGCAGTATTTT. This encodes CASSFLAEGADTQYF.

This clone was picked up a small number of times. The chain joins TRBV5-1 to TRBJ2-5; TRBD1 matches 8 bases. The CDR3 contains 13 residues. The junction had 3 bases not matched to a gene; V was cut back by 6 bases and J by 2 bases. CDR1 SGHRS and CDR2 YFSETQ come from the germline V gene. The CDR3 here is CASKWTGQETQYF. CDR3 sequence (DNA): TGCGCCAGCAAATGGACAGGGCAAGAGACCCAGTACTTC.

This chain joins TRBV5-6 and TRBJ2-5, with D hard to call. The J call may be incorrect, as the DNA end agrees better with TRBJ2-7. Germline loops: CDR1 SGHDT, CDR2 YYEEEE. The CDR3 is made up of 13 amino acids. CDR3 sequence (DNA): TGTGCCAGCAGCCCCGGTTCCAGGTACGAGCAGTACTTC. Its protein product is CASSPGSRYEQYF.

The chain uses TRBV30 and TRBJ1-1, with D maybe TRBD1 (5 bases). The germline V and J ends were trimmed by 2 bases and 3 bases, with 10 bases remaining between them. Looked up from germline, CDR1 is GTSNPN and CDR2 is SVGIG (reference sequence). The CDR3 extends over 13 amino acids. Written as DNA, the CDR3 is TGTGCCTGGAGTCGGGGGGGGGACACTGAAGCTTTCTTT. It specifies CAWSRGGDTEAFF.

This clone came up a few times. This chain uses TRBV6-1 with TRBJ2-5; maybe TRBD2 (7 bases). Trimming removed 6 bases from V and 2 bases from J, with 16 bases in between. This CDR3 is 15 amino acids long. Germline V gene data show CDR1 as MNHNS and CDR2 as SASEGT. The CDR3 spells CASRRGSGEQETQYF. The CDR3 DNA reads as TGTGCCAGCAGAAGGGGGAGCGGGGAACAAGAGACCCAGTACTTC.

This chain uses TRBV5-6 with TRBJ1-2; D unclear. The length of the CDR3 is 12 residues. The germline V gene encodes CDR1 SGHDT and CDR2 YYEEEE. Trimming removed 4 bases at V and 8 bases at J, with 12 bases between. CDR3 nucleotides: TGTGCCAGCAGCCCGCCCCGGAGCGGCTACACCTTC. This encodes CASSPPRSGYTF.

The CDR3 spells CASSLLGQAETQYF. The DNA for the CDR3 is TGTGCCAGCAGCTTACTGGGACAGGCAGAGACCCAGTACTTC. V is TRBV7-2 and J is TRBJ2-5, with 8 bases identical to TRBD1. Germline V lookup: CDR1 SGHTA, CDR2 FQGNSA. The CDR3 loop spans 14 amino acids. V gave up 2 bases and J gave up 4 bases; unmatched junction bases: 3.

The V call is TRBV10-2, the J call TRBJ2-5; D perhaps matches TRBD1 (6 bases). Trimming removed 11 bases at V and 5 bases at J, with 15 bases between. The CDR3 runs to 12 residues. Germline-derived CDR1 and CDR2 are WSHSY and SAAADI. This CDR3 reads CACSYRVETQYF. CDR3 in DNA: TGCGCCTGTTCCTACAGGGTCGAGACCCAGTACTTC.

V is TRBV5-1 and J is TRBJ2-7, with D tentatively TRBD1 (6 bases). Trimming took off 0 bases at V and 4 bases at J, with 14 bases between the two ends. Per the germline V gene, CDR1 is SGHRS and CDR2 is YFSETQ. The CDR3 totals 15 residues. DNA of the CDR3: TGCGCCAGCAGCTTGGGGCAGGGGCGATTATACGAGCAGTACTTC. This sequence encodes CASSLGQGRLYEQYF.

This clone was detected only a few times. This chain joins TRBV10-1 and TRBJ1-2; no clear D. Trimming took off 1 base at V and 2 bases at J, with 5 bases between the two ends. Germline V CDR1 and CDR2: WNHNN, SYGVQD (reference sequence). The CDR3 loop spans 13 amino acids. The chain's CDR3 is CASSEFLNYGYTF. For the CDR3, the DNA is TGCGCCAGCAGTGAGTTTCTGAACTATGGCTACACCTTC.

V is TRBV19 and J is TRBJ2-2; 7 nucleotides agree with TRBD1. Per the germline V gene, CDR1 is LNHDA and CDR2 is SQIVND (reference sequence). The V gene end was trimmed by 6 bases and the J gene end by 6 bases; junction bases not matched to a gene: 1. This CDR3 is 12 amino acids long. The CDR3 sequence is CASRTGAGELFF. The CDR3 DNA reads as TGTGCCAGTAGAACAGGGGCCGGGGAGCTGTTTTTT.

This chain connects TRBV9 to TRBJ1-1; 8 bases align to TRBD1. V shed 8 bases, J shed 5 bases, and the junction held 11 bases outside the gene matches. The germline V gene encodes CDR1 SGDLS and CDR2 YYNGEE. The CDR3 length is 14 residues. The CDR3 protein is CASSSTGAGTEAFF. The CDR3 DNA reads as TGTGCCAGTTCCTCGACAGGGGCAGGGACTGAAGCTTTCTTT.

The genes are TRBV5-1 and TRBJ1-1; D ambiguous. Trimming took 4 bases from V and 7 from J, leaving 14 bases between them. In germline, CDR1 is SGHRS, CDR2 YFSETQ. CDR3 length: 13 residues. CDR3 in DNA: TGCGCCAGCAGCCCCCTTGGGCCAAATGAAGCTTTCTTT. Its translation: CASSPLGPNEAFF.

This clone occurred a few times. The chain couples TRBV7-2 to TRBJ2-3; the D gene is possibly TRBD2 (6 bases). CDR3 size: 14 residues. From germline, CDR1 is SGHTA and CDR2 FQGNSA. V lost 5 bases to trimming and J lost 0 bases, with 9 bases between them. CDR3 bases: TGTGCCAGCAGCGTTAGCGGAAGCACAGATACGCAGTATTTT. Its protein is CASSVSGSTDTQYF.

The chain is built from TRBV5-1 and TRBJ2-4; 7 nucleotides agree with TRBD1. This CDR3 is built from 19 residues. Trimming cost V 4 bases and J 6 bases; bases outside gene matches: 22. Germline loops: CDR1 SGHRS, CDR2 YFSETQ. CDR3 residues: CASSIQGDRSHWGGNIQYF. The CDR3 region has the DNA TGCGCCAGCAGCATCCAGGGGGACAGATCTCACTGGGGCGGAAACATTCAGTACTTC.

The CDR3 coding sequence is TGCGCCAGCAGCTCGGGGGTCTCCGAAGCTTTCTTT. Its translation is CASSSGVSEAFF. This chain uses TRBV5-1 with TRBJ1-1, with a possible D match to TRBD1 (5 bases). The V gene's germline CDR1 is SGHRS and CDR2 YFSETQ. This CDR3 is built from 12 residues. V was trimmed by 3 bases and J by 8 bases, leaving 11 bases between them.

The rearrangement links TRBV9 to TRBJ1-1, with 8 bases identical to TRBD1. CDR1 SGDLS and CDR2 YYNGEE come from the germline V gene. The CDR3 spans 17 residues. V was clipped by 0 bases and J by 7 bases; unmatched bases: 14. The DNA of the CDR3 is TGTGCCAGCAGCGTAGGATCGGACAGGGACCTCCAGGGTGAAGCTTTCTTT. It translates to CASSVGSDRDLQGEAFF.

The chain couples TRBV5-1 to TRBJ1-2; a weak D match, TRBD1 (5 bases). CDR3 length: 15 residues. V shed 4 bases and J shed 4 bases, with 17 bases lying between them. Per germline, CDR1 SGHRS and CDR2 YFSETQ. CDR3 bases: TGCGCCAGCAGCCCGGATCAGGGTGGGGTCTATGGCTACACCTTC. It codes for CASSPDQGGVYGYTF.

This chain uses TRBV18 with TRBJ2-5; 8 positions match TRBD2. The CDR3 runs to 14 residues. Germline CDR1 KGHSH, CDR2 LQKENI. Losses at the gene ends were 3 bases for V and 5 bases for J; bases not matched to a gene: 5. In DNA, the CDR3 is TGTGCCAGCTCACCGAATAGCGGGATGGAGACCCAGTACTTC. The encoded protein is CASSPNSGMETQYF.

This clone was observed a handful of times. The CDR3 DNA sequence: TGTGCCAGCAGCAGCTTCACAGATACGCAGTATTTT. Protein sequence: CASSSFTDTQYF. V and J are TRBV7-2 and TRBJ2-3; D not certain. V was clipped by 5 bases and J by 2 bases, with 5 bases between them. CDR3 length: 12 residues. Germline CDR1 and CDR2: SGHTA and FQGNSA.

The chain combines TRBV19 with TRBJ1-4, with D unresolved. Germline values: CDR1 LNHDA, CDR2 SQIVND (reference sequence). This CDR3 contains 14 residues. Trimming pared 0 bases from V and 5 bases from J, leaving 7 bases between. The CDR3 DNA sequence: TGTGCCAGTAGTATAGAACGCAGGAATGAAAAACTGTTTTTT. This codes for CASSIERRNEKLFF.

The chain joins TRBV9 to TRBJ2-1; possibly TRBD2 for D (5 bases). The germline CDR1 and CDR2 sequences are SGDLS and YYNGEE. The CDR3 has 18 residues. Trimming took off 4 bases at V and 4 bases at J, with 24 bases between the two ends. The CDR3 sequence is CASSPGKAFAYPYNEQFF. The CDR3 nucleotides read TGTGCCAGCAGCCCGGGAAAGGCTTTCGCTTACCCTTACAATGAGCAGTTCTTC. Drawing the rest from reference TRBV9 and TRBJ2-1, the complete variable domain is DSGVTQTPKHLITATGQRVTLRCSPRSGDLSVYWYQQSLDQGLQFLIQYYNGEERAKGNILERFSAQQFPDLHSELNLSSLELGDSALYFCASSPGKAFAYPYNEQFFGPGTRLTVL.

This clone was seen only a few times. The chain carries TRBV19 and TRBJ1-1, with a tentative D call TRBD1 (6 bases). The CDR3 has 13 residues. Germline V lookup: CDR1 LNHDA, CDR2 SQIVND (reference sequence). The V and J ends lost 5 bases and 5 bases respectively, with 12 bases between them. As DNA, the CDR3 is TGTGCCAGTAGTGAACAGGGTGGAACTGAAGCTTTCTTT. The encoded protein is CASSEQGGTEAFF.

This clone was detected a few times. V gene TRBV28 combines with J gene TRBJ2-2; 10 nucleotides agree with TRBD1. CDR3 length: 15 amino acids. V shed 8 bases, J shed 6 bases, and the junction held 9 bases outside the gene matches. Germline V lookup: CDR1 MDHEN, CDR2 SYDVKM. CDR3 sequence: CASCLTGTGAGELFF. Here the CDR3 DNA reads TGTGCCAGCTGTCTTACCGGGACAGGGGCCGGGGAGCTGTTTTTT.

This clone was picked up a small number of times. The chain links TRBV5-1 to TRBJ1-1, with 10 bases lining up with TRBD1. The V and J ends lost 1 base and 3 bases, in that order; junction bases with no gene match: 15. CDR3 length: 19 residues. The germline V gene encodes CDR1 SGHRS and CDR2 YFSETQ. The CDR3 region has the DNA TGCGCCAGCAGCTTGCCCGGGACAGGGGTCTTAGGAGGGGACACTGAAGCTTTCTTT. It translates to CASSLPGTGVLGGDTEAFF. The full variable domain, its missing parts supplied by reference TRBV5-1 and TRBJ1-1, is KAGVTQTPRYLIKTRGQQVTLSCSPISGHRSVSWYQQTPGQGLQFLFEYFSETQRNKGNFPGRFSGRQFSNSRSEMNVSTLELGDSALYLCASSLPGTGVLGGDTEAFFGQGTRLTVV.

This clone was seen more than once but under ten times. The CDR3 DNA reads as TGTGCCAGTAGTAGGGGACAGGCGACCGCCAAAAACATTCAGTACTTC. Amino acids: CASSRGQATAKNIQYF. The chain combines TRBV19 with TRBJ2-4; 8 bases match TRBD1. The germline CDR1 and CDR2 sequences are LNHDA and SQIVND (reference sequence). The CDR3 consists of 16 residues. V dropped 4 bases and J dropped 1; count of bases not matched to a gene: 6.

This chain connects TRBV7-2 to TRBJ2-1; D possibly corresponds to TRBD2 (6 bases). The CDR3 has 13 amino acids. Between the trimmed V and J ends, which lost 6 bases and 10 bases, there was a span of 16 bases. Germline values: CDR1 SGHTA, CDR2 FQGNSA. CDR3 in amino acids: CASRTAGIGEQFF. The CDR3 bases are TGTGCCAGCAGAACCGCGGGGATAGGAGAGCAGTTCTTC.

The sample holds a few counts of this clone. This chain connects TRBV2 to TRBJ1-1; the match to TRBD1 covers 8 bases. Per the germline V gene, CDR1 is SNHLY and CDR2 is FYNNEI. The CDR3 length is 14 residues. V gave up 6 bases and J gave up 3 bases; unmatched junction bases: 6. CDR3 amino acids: CASSASTGDTEAFF. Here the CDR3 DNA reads TGTGCCAGCAGCGCCTCGACAGGGGACACTGAAGCTTTCTTT.

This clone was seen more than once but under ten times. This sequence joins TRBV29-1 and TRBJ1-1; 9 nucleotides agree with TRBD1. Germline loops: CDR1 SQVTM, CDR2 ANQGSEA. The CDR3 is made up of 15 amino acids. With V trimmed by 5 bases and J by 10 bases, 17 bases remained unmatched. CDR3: CSVSPGQGAGERAFF. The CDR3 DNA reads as TGCAGCGTTTCTCCGGGACAGGGCGCAGGGGAGCGAGCTTTCTTT.